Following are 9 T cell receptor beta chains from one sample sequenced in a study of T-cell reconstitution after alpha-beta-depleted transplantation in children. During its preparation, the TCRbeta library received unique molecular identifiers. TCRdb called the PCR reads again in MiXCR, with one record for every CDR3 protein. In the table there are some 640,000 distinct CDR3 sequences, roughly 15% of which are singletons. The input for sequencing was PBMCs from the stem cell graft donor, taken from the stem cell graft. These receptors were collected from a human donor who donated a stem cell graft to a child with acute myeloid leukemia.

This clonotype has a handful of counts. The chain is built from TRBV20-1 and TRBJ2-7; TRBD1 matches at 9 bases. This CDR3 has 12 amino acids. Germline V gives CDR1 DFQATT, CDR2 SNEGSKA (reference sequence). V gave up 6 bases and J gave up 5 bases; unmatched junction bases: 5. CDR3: CSAHRGLDEQYV. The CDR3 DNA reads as TGCAGTGCACACAGGGGGCTCGACGAGCAGTACGTC.

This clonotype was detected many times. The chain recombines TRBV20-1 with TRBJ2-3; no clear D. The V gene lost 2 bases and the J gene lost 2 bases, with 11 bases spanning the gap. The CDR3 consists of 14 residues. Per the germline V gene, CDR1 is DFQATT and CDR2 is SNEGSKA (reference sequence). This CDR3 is CSARSGIYTDTQYF. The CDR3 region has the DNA TGCAGTGCTAGAAGTGGCATATACACAGATACGCAGTATTTT.

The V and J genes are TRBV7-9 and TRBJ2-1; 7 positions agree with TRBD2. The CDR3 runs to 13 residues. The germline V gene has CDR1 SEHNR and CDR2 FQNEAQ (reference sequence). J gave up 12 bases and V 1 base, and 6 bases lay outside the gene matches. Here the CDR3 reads CASSLGGGDVQFF. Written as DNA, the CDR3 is TGTGCCAGCAGCTTAGGGGGGGGGGACGTGCAGTTCTTC.

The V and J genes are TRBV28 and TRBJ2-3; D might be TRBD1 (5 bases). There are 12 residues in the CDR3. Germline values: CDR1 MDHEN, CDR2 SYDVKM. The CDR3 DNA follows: TGTGCTACCCGACAGAGCACAGATACGCAGTATTTT. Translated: CATRQSTDTQYF.

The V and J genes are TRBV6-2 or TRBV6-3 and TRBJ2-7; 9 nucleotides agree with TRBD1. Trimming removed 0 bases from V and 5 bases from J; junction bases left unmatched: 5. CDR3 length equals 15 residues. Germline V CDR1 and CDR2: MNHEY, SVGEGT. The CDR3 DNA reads TGTGCCAGCAGTTACTCGGGACAGGGCTGGGACGAGCAGTACTTC. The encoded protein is CASSYSGQGWDEQYF.

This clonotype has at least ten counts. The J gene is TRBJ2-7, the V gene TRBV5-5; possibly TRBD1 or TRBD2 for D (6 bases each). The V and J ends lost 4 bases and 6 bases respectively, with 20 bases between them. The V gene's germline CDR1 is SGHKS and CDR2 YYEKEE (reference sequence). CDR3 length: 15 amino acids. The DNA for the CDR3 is TGTGCCAGCAGCCTATTCTCGACATGGGGGGCCGAGCAGTACGTC. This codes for CASSLFSTWGAEQYV.

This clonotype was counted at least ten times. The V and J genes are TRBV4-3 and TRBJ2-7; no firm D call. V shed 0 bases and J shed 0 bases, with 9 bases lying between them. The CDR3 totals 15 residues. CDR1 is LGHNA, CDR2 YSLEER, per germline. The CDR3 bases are TGCGCCAGCAGCCAAGATCCCCGGGCCTCCTACGAGCAGTACTTC. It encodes CASSQDPRASYEQYF.

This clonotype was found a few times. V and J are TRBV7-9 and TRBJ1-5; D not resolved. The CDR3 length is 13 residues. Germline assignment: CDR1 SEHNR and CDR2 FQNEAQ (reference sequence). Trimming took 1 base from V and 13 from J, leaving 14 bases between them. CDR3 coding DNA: TGTGCCAGCAGCTTAGGCAGATCCCGCGATCAGCATTTT. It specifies CASSLGRSRDQHF.

This chain's CDR3 is CASSPGTSGPITTTDTQYF. As DNA, the CDR3 is TGTGCCAGCAGCCCCGGGACTAGCGGGCCCATAACTACGACAGATACGCAGTATTTT. V gene TRBV11-1 combines with J gene TRBJ2-3, with 12 bases that match TRBD2. CDR1 is SGHAT and CDR2 is FQDESV in the germline V gene (reference sequence). CDR3 length: 19 amino acids. Trimming took 5 bases from V and 3 from J; bases not matched to a gene: 15.